The rows below give T cell receptor beta chains drawn from one sample of a study of blood T cell repertoires in COVID-19. TCRdb's copy holds only in-frame clones and misses some; the assay was immunoSEQ multiplex PCR. Of about 88,000 clones listed, approximately 89% are singletons. Sequencing was carried out using peripheral blood. These receptors were taken from an elderly man with acute or convalescent COVID-19. The CDR3 runs from the conserved cysteine through the conserved F or W. D genes are given only for firm matches. For some rows the clone size is stated as once, few or many, or as a class when expanded; others skip it.

TRBJ1-1	TRBV18	NA	NA	TGTGCCAGCTCACCTAGTAATGGGAACACTGAAGCTTTCTTT	CASSPSNGNTEAFF
TRBJ1-5	TRBV19	NA	NA	TGTGCCAGTGGGTTTACAGGGTTAGGTCAGCCCCAGCATTTT	CASGFTGLGQPQHF
TRBJ1-1	TRBV6-5	TRBD1	NA	TGTGCCAGCAGAGAGAGAGGGGGCGCAGACACTGAAGCTTTCTTT	CASRERGGADTEAFF
TRBJ1-1	TRBV30	TRBD1	NA	TGTGCCGGACAGGAAATGAACACTGAAGCTTTCTTT	CAGQEMNTEAFF
TRBJ2-2	TRBV6-5	NA	NA	TGTGCCAGCAGTTACCTCACTACGGGTACCGGGGAGCTGTTTTTT	CASSYLTTGTGELFF
TRBJ1-5	TRBV19	TRBD1	NA	TGTGCCAGTATGCACAGGGGAAAGGCTCAGCCCCAGCATTTT	CASMHRGKAQPQHF
TRBJ1-2	TRBV19	NA	NA	TGTGCCAGTACCATAGGGACCGCGGGGTATGGCTACACCTTC	CASTIGTAGYGYTF
TRBJ1-1	TRBV18	TRBD1	NA	TGTGCCAGCTCAGTCCTGGACAGGGCGGACACTGAAGCTTTCTTT	CASSVLDRADTEAFF
TRBJ1-2	TRBV7-9	NA	few	TGTGCCAGCAGCTTCAGGGTGGGCAGGACCACTGGCTATGGCTACACCTTC	CASSFRVGRTTGYGYTF
TRBJ2-7	TRBV6-4	TRBD2	once	TGTGCCAGCAGTGGTACTAGCGGGATACCTTACGAGCAGTACTTC	CASSGTSGIPYEQYF
TRBJ2-7	TRBV29-1	NA	few	TGCAGCGTTGAAGGGGCTCACAATACCTACGAGCAGTACTTC	CSVEGAHNTYEQYF
TRBJ2-7	TRBV7-9	NA	NA	TGTGCCAGCAGTCCTAGACAGGGACTCTCCTACGAGCAGTACTTC	CASSPRQGLSYEQYF
TRBJ1-5	TRBV7-2	NA	NA	TGTGCCAGCAGTAGTAGGGGGCAGCCCCAGCATTTT	CASSSRGQPQHF
TRBJ2-1	TRBV7-3	NA	NA	TGTGCCAGCAGCCCGGACAGCAATGAGCAGTTCTTC	CASSPDSNEQFF
TRBJ2-1	TRBV19	TRBD2	NA	TGTGCCAGTAGTATTGGGGAGGGAGGTTACAATGAGCAGTTCTTC	CASSIGEGGYNEQFF
TRBJ1-4	TRBV30	NA	few	TGTGCCTGGAGTGTAAGGAGGGCGGGTAGGACTAATGAAAAACTGTTTTTT	CAWSVRRAGRTNEKLFF
TRBJ2-7	TRBV3-1/TRBV3-2	NA	NA	TGTGCCAGCAAGGGGCAGCGATACGAGCAGTACTTC	CASKGQRYEQYF
TRBJ2-7	TRBV7-2	TRBD1	NA	TGTGCCAGCAGCAAAAGGACAGGGGGCGAGCAGTACTTC	CASSKRTGGEQYF
TRBJ1-6	TRBV23-1	NA	NA	TGCGCCAGCAGTCAGAAAACACGTTCACCCCTCCACTTT	CASSQKTRSPLHF
TRBJ2-5	TRBV7-2	TRBD2	NA	TGTGCCAGCAGCTTTTGGGTCGGGGGGCAAGAGACCCAGTACTTC	CASSFWVGGQETQYF
TRBJ1-2	TRBV29-1	NA	once	TGCAGCGTTGCTCGCAGTCTGTATGGCTACACCTTC	CSVARSLYGYTF
TRBJ2-1	TRBV18	NA	NA	TGTGCCAGCTCAGGACAGCCCCAGAGGGATGAGCAGTTCTTC	CASSGQPQRDEQFF
TRBJ1-6	TRBV18	TRBD1	NA	TGTGCCAGCTCACCAATTGTAGGCAGGGGGCGCGGATCACCCCTCCACTTT	CASSPIVGRGRGSPLHF
TRBJ1-6	TRBV20-1	NA	NA	TGCAGTGCTAGGGAGGACCCACCCCTCCACTTT	CSAREDPPLHF
TRBJ2-3	TRBV9	TRBD1	NA	TGTGCCAGCAGCGTAGGACAGGGGGCGAATACGCAGTATTTT	CASSVGQGANTQYF
TRBJ2-7	TRBV6-2/TRBV6-3	NA	few	TGTGCCAGCAGTTACTGGGGGGAGGTCTACGAGCAGTACTTC	CASSYWGEVYEQYF
TRBJ1-1	TRBV3-1/TRBV3-2	TRBD1	once	TGTGCCAGCAGCCATTGGACAGGGACGAGTACTGAAGCTTTCTTT	CASSHWTGTSTEAFF
TRBJ2-1	TRBV27	TRBD2	once	TGTGCCAGCAGTTCTAAGGGGACTAGCGGGACCTTCGCATTGCATGAGCAGTTCTTC	CASSSKGTSGTFALHEQFF
TRBJ1-4	TRBV30	NA	NA	TGTGCCTGGACCGGGGGAGGTGATGCAACTAATGAAAAACTGTTTTTT	CAWTGGGDATNEKLFF
TRBJ1-2	TRBV5-8	NA	NA	TGTGCCAGCAGCCCCACTCAGTACAGTGGCTACACCTTC	CASSPTQYSGYTF
TRBJ1-1	TRBV5-1	NA	NA	TGCGCCAGCAGCTTGGCCGGGGTTTACACTGAAGCTTTCTTT	CASSLAGVYTEAFF
TRBJ1-1	TRBV2	TRBD1	NA	TGTGCCAGCAGGCGCGGACAGGGGGCGCGTAGTGAAGCTTTCTTT	CASRRGQGARSEAFF
TRBJ1-4	TRBV10-1	TRBD1	once	TGCGCCAGCAGTGGGCACAGGGGGAGCAATGAAAAACTGTTTTTT	CASSGHRGSNEKLFF
TRBJ1-4	TRBV19	NA	NA	TGTGCCAGTAGTATATTATGGGAGGCAGAAAAACTGTTTTTT	CASSILWEAEKLFF
TRBJ2-7	TRBV7-2	TRBD2	NA	TGTGCCAGCAGCCCGCCGGGACTAGCGGGAAATTACGAGCAGTACTTC	CASSPPGLAGNYEQYF
TRBJ2-6	TRBV7-3	NA	NA	TGTGCCAGCAGCTTTTCGGGCTCTGGGGCCAACGTCCTGACTTTC	CASSFSGSGANVLTF
TRBJ1-5	TRBV28	NA	NA	TGTGCCAGCACCTCGGGTAATCAGCCCCAGCATTTT	CASTSGNQPQHF
TRBJ2-3	TRBV6-5	NA	NA	TGTGCCCCCCGATCTATAAGGGGGGGGACAGATACGCAGTATTTT	CAPRSIRGGTDTQYF
TRBJ2-7	TRBV7-9	NA	NA	TGTGCCAGCAGCTTAGTTCGAGATCCGTACTTC	CASSLVRDPYF
TRBJ2-1	TRBV7-3	TRBD2	NA	TGTGCCAGCAGCAAAGGACTAGCGTACAATGAGCAGTTCTTC	CASSKGLAYNEQFF
TRBJ2-2	TRBV10-3	TRBD2	NA	TGTGCCATCAGCCCGGGACTAGCGGGTACCGGGGAGCTGTTTTTT	CAISPGLAGTGELFF
TRBJ1-2	TRBV18	NA	NA	TGTGCCAGCTCACCGGGGCTCGGGCATGGCTACACCTTC	CASSPGLGHGYTF
TRBJ2-3	TRBV4-1	TRBD1	NA	TGCGCCAGCAGCCCGGGACAGGGGATTACAGATACGCAGTATTTT	CASSPGQGITDTQYF
TRBJ2-3	TRBV10-1	NA	NA	TGCGCCAGCAGTGAGCTGGGGGGGCAAGATACGCAGTATTTT	CASSELGGQDTQYF